The 30 T cell receptor beta chains below were found in one sample sequenced in a study of T cells in localized non-small cell lung cancer. Measured with immunoSEQ multiplex PCR; TCRdb has only the in-frame clones, and not every one. The repertoire holds 130,000 or so clones, roughly nine tenths seen once, with around 1.5% in the top ten. Sequenced here: peripheral blood, sampled before any cancer treatment. The receptors stem from a female donor over 55 with stage I lung adenocarcinoma.

V is TRBV19 and J is TRBJ2-7, with 9 bases aligning to TRBD1. CDR1 is LNHDA, CDR2 SQIVND, per germline (reference sequence). V trimming: 7 bases; J trimming: 5 bases; junction bases outside the gene matches: 9. The CDR3 loop spans 14 amino acids. CDR3 sequence reads: CASNPTGGMDEQYF. The CDR3 nucleotides are TGTGCCAGTAACCCAACAGGGGGCATGGACGAGCAGTACTTC.

The chain joins TRBV27 to TRBJ2-5; 8 bases agree with TRBD2. After removal of 3 bases from V and 2 bases from J, the junction contained 5 bases not matched to a gene. The germline gives CDR1 MNHEY, CDR2 SMNVEV (reference sequence). The CDR3 is made up of 15 amino acids. CDR3 sequence reads: CASSLAGTRQETQYF. CDR3 sequence (DNA): TGTGCCAGCAGTTTGGCCGGGACTAGACAAGAGACCCAGTACTTC.

The chain recombines TRBV5-1 with TRBJ1-3; TRBD1 matches at 8 bases. CDR3 length: 15 residues. V shed 4 bases and J 3 bases; nucleotides not matched to a gene: 6. Germline V gene data show CDR1 as SGHRS and CDR2 as YFSETQ. The CDR3 here is CASSRTGLGGNTIYF. The CDR3 DNA sequence: TGCGCCAGCAGCCGGACAGGGCTTGGTGGAAACACCATATATTTT.

The J gene is TRBJ2-1, the V gene TRBV2, with D possibly being TRBD2 (6 bases). The germline V and J ends were trimmed by 7 bases and 5 bases, with 15 bases remaining between them. This CDR3 region has 14 residues. CDR1 SNHLY and CDR2 FYNNEI come from the germline V gene. In DNA, the CDR3 is TGTGCCAGCACCCTGCGCGGGGCGGACAATGAGCAGTTCTTC. Translated, it gives CASTLRGADNEQFF.

The chain carries TRBV9 and TRBJ2-1; D assignment may be TRBD1 or TRBD2 (5 bases each). CDR3 length: 16 amino acids. V lost 0 bases to trimming and J lost 2 bases, with 12 bases between them. Germline CDR1 is SGDLS and CDR2 is YYNGEE. CDR3 DNA sequence: TGTGCCAGCAGCGTAGGTACCGGGACCACCTACAATGAGCAGTTCTTC. Translated: CASSVGTGTTYNEQFF.

This rearrangement joins TRBV29-1 to TRBJ2-1; no clear D gene. Trimming left V 0 bases short and J 10 bases short, with 7 bases between. Per the germline V gene, CDR1 is SQVTM and CDR2 is ANQGSEA. The CDR3 length is 11 residues. CDR3 nucleotides: TGCAGCGTTGAAGAGGTGGGAGAGCAGTTCTTC. Amino acid sequence: CSVEEVGEQFF.

V gene TRBV19 combines with J gene TRBJ2-2, with D tentatively TRBD1 (6 bases). Trimming pared 2 bases from V and 2 bases from J, leaving 9 bases between. The CDR3 runs to 15 residues. Germline assignment: CDR1 LNHDA and CDR2 SQIVND (reference sequence). CDR3 in DNA: TGTGCCAGTAGTATACAGGGGTCTAACACCGGGGAGCTGTTTTTT. It codes for CASSIQGSNTGELFF.

J is TRBJ1-1 and V is TRBV7-8, with unresolved D. CDR3 length: 13 residues. CDR1 is SGHVS and CDR2 is FQNEAQ in the germline V gene. The V gene lost 5 bases and the J gene lost 11 bases, with 18 bases spanning the gap. Here the CDR3 DNA reads TGTGCCAGCAGCGATGGACGAAGCCTCAGTGCTTTCTTT. Its translation: CASSDGRSLSAFF.

The J gene is TRBJ1-5, the V gene TRBV2, with D tentatively TRBD1 (6 bases). This CDR3 region has 13 residues. V was clipped by 6 bases and J by 4 bases, with 10 bases between them. Looked up from germline, CDR1 is SNHLY and CDR2 is FYNNEI. The CDR3 loop reads CASRKGGNQPQHF. The CDR3 coding sequence is TGTGCCAGCAGGAAAGGGGGAAATCAGCCCCAGCATTTT. Supplemented by reference TRBV2 and TRBJ1-5, the full variable domain reads EPEVTQTPSHQVTQMGQEVILRCVPISNHLYFYWYRQILGQKVEFLVSFYNNEISEKSEIFDDQFSVERPDGSNFTLKIRSTKLEDSAMYFCASRKGGNQPQHFGDGTRLSIL.

This sequence joins TRBV5-1 and TRBJ2-2; D may match TRBD1 or TRBD2 (6 bases each). The CDR3 is made up of 14 amino acids. Germline V lookup: CDR1 SGHRS, CDR2 YFSETQ. V was clipped by 2 bases and J by 4 bases, with 9 bases between them. For the CDR3, the DNA is TGCGCCAGCAGCTTACAGGGAGGCACCGGGGAGCTGTTTTTT. It encodes CASSLQGGTGELFF.

Remarks on this clone: The identical CDR3 is also encoded by other nucleotide sequences in the sample. The chain joins TRBV7-9 to TRBJ1-1; D remains ambiguous. CDR3 length: 13 amino acids. The germline CDR1 and CDR2 sequences are SEHNR and FQNEAQ (reference sequence). V dropped 2 bases and J dropped 1 base, with 5 bases sitting between them. CDR3 amino acids: CASSLQGNTEAFF. In DNA, the CDR3 is TGTGCCAGCAGCTTACAAGGGAACACTGAAGCTTTCTTT.

The chain links TRBV18 to TRBJ2-3; D gene uncertain. Trimming stripped 4 bases from V and 6 bases from J, with 11 bases between. Looked up from germline, CDR1 is KGHSH and CDR2 is LQKENI. There are 13 residues in the CDR3. This chain's CDR3 is CASSQSTEDTQYF. In DNA, the CDR3 is TGTGCCAGCTCACAGAGCACGGAGGATACGCAGTATTTT.

This chain uses TRBV9 with TRBJ2-7, with 9 bases identical to TRBD2. CDR1 and CDR2 (germline): SGDLS, YYNGEE. The J segment lost 5 bases and the V segment lost 0 bases, leaving 6 bases of the junction unmatched. This CDR3 comprises 15 residues. In DNA, the CDR3 is TGTGCCAGCAGCGTAGTAGCGGGAGCTAACCACGAGCAGTACTTC. It encodes CASSVVAGANHEQYF.

In its sample, this clone was seen once. The chain employs TRBV5-1 and TRBJ2-1, with TRBD2 matching 8 bases. Germline V CDR1 and CDR2: SGHRS, YFSETQ. The CDR3 extends over 15 amino acids. The V gene end was trimmed by 2 bases and the J gene end by 2 bases; junction bases not matched to a gene: 3. The CDR3 sequence is CASSFSGATYNEQFF. CDR3 DNA: TGCGCCAGCAGCTTTAGCGGGGCGACCTACAATGAGCAGTTCTTC. Full variable domain (rest looked up from reference TRBV5-1 and TRBJ2-1): KAGVTQTPRYLIKTRGQQVTLSCSPISGHRSVSWYQQTPGQGLQFLFEYFSETQRNKGNFPGRFSGRQFSNSRSEMNVSTLELGDSALYLCASSFSGATYNEQFFGPGTRLTVL.

The chain is built from TRBV7-3 and TRBJ2-7; D remains unclear. V lost 5 bases and J lost 7, with 21 bases in between. Germline CDR1 reads SGHTA; CDR2 reads FQGTGA. The CDR3 consists of 15 residues. The CDR3 DNA reads as TGTGCCAGCAGCCAGAGTGCAGTCCCCATGGGGGAGCAGTACTTC. Its translation: CASSQSAVPMGEQYF.

The V call is TRBV6-1, the J call TRBJ1-1; 11 nucleotides match TRBD1. The CDR3 covers 15 residues. The germline CDR1 and CDR2 sequences are MNHNS and SASEGT. CDR3: CFLPGQGGLGTEAFF. In DNA, the CDR3 is TGTTTCCTACCGGGACAGGGGGGACTGGGCACTGAAGCTTTCTTT.

The V gene is TRBV10-3, the J gene TRBJ2-7; 12 nucleotides agree with TRBD2. Trimming cost V 6 bases and J 4 bases; bases outside gene matches: 1. Looked up from germline, CDR1 is ENHRY and CDR2 is SYGVKD. This CDR3 contains 13 residues. CDR3 sequence (DNA): TGTGCCATCAGGACTAGCGGGAGATACGAGCAGTACTTC. It translates to CAIRTSGRYEQYF.

The rearrangement joins TRBV7-2 to TRBJ2-7; TRBD2 matches 7 bases. The CDR3 totals 15 residues. The V segment lost 5 bases and the J segment 2 bases; nucleotides outside the gene matches: 9. Germline loops: CDR1 SGHTA, CDR2 FQGNSA. The CDR3 DNA reads as TGTGCCAGCAGCCCAGGGAGGGACCGACCCTACGAGCAGTACTTC. Amino acids: CASSPGRDRPYEQYF.

This chain connects TRBV5-1 to TRBJ1-2, with 9 bases fitting TRBD1. CDR1 and CDR2 from the germline V gene are SGHRS and YFSETQ. CDR3 length: 15 amino acids. V was pared by 4 bases and J by 0 bases, with 4 bases of the junction left unmatched. CDR3: CASSKGQGPNYGYTF. In DNA form, the CDR3 reads TGCGCCAGCAGCAAGGGACAGGGCCCTAACTATGGCTACACCTTC.

V and J are TRBV19 and TRBJ1-2; possible D gene TRBD1, 6 bases. This CDR3 spans 14 amino acids. V was shortened by 6 bases and J by 0 bases, with 11 bases between the two germline ends. The germline gives CDR1 LNHDA, CDR2 SQIVND (reference sequence). DNA for the CDR3: TGTGCCAGTAGAAAAGCAGGGGCTAACTATGGCTACACCTTC. It codes for CASRKAGANYGYTF. Looking up the rest from reference TRBV19 and TRBJ1-2 gives the full variable domain: DGGITQSPKYLFRKEGQNVTLSCEQNLNHDAMYWYRQDPGQGLRLIYYSQIVNDFQKGDIAEGYSVSREKKESFPLTVTSAQKNPTAFYLCASRKAGANYGYTFGSGTRLTVV.

J is TRBJ2-1 and V is TRBV9, with D possibly being TRBD2 (6 bases). The V gene's germline CDR1 is SGDLS and CDR2 YYNGEE. This CDR3 has 14 residues. V was clipped by 3 bases and J by 1 base, with 8 bases between them. CDR3 amino acids: CASSAGTSYNEQFF. Written as DNA, the CDR3 is TGTGCCAGCAGCGCCGGGACTTCCTACAATGAGCAGTTCTTC.

Of note for this clone: Its ends do not fully match the called genes, so a read error is possible. The chain links TRBV7-7 to TRBJ2-1; D assignment may be TRBD1 or TRBD2 (5 bases each). The CDR3 is made up of 14 amino acids. CDR1 is SSHAT, CDR2 FNYEAQ, per germline (reference sequence). The CDR3 sequence is CASSLTGGYDEQFF. The CDR3 bases are TGTGCCAGCAGCTTAACAGGAGGCTACGATGAGCAGTTCTTC.

The chain uses TRBV5-1 and TRBJ2-3; 7 bases are a match to TRBD2. V lost 6 bases, J lost 5 bases, and 12 bases stayed unmatched. CDR1 SGHRS and CDR2 YFSETQ come from the germline V gene. The CDR3 loop spans 15 amino acids. Written as DNA, the CDR3 is TGCGCCAGCACCCCGGAGGGAGGGATGGGAGATACGCAGTATTTT. Protein: CASTPEGGMGDTQYF.

The chain carries TRBV7-8 and TRBJ2-5; 13 bases are shared with TRBD2. Germline loops: CDR1 SGHVS, CDR2 FQNEAQ. This CDR3 has 18 amino acids. The J segment lost 1 base and the V segment lost 1 base, leaving 6 bases of the junction unmatched. Here the CDR3 DNA reads TGTGCCAGCAGCTTAGGAGGACTAGCGGGAGATCCCCAAGAGACCCAGTACTTC. It codes for CASSLGGLAGDPQETQYF.

V usage is TRBV10-2 and J usage is TRBJ2-5, with TRBD1 matching 11 bases. J lost 2 bases, V lost 7 bases, and 6 bases had no gene match. CDR1 is WSHSY, CDR2 SAAADI, per germline. This CDR3 comprises 15 residues. CDR3 bases: TGCGCCAGCAAGATCCGGGACAGGGGGCAAGAGACCCAGTACTTC. This translates into CASKIRDRGQETQYF.

The chain is built from TRBV4-1 and TRBJ2-2; D is unclear. Trimming removed 1 base from V and 1 base from J, with 7 bases in between. The germline V gene encodes CDR1 MGHRA and CDR2 YSYEKL. There are 15 residues in the CDR3. This chain's CDR3 is CASSQVGGNTGELFF. As DNA, the CDR3 is TGCGCCAGCAGCCAAGTTGGCGGGAACACCGGGGAGCTGTTTTTT.

The J gene is TRBJ2-3, the V gene TRBV4-1; TRBD1 matches 7 bases. Losses at the gene ends were 0 bases for V and 4 bases for J; bases not matched to a gene: 4. The CDR3 is 15 amino acids. Germline V gives CDR1 MGHRA, CDR2 YSYEKL. In nucleotides, the CDR3 is TGCGCCAGCAGCCAAGAGGCGAGGGGGCCAGATACGCAGTATTTT. The encoded protein is CASSQEARGPDTQYF.

The V gene is TRBV9, the J gene TRBJ2-6; TRBD1 matches 7 bases. V lost 0 bases and J lost 5; bases outside the gene matches: 5. Germline loops: CDR1 SGDLS, CDR2 YYNGEE. This CDR3 region has 16 residues. CDR3 protein: CASSVGQGVWANVLTF. CDR3 DNA sequence: TGTGCCAGCAGCGTAGGTCAGGGGGTCTGGGCCAACGTCCTGACTTTC.

This chain uses TRBV21-1 with TRBJ2-5; no DNA check was done on the table's D call, TRBD2. TRBV21-1 is a pseudogene. CDR3 length: 15 residues. The CDR3 bases are TGTGCCAGCAACATGGGGCTAGCGGGATTGGAGACCCAGTACTTC. Translating it yields CASNMGLAGLETQYF.

The genes are TRBV5-1 and TRBJ1-1; no reliable D call. This CDR3 has 13 residues. Germline V gene lookup returns CDR1 SGHRS and CDR2 YFSETQ. V was cut by 7 bases and J by 2 bases, with 12 bases left in between. The CDR3 here is CASGDTINTEAFF. The DNA of the CDR3 is TGCGCCAGCGGCGACACAATTAACACTGAAGCTTTCTTT. Drawing the rest from reference TRBV5-1 and TRBJ1-1, the complete variable domain is KAGVTQTPRYLIKTRGQQVTLSCSPISGHRSVSWYQQTPGQGLQFLFEYFSETQRNKGNFPGRFSGRQFSNSRSEMNVSTLELGDSALYLCASGDTINTEAFFGQGTRLTVV.